These T cell receptor beta chains were read from a single sample in a study of T cell changes during pregnancy in multiple sclerosis. Using immunoSEQ multiplex PCR, the repertoire was profiled, and TCRdb retains in-frame clones only, with some absent. In the table there are roughly 110,000 clones, about 90% of which are singletons. Sample: peripheral blood, taken after pregnancy. The receptors here all came from a female donor with multiple sclerosis, enrolled in a pregnancy study. Both conserved end residues are trimmed from each CDR3.

CDR3aa,v_gene
ASARSWDSPDTQY,TRBV6-5
ASSEEVSFGTEAF,TRBV6-1
ASRRERGQPQH,TRBV6-5
ASSQAGSYNEQF,TRBV9
ASSFRLGPEKLF,TRBV11-2
ASSYHHPNQETQY,TRBV6-6
ASRNPGLEQETQY,TRBV2
SVNPTGIDYGYT,TRBV29-1
ASSLGSGYEQY,TRBV5-4
ASSQGWRTNEKLF,TRBV4-1
ASSWGGQGVRGYT,TRBV5-4
ASSLARVAPLH,TRBV7-2
ASTHFVGSRGKYYNEQF,TRBV19
ASSLEAASSYNSPLH,TRBV5-1
ASSDRGHEQY,TRBV25-1
ASSVRDINYNEQF,TRBV5-1
AWKLTSGIPDTQY,TRBV30
ASQDLQGWGGYT,TRBV19
ASSRGWGETQY,TRBV2
ASSSRDRATFSYEQY,TRBV27
ASSRWTSSTDTQY,TRBV7-2
ASSHSGTGISGANVLT,TRBV19
SVSPGANTGELF,TRBV29-1
ASRVGTGNTDTQY,TRBV2
ASSLGGVEKLF,TRBV7-9
ASSAQRGNTEAF,TRBV2
ASSQGRRGVGGANVLT,TRBV4-1
ASSLGGGIPSRNEQF,TRBV5-6
ASSASDEQF,TRBV10-1
ASSAEQARNTEAF,TRBV9
ASRGGLAGGSEQY,TRBV6-1
ASSLGQGTGYT,TRBV7-6
ASSWRGVPGANVLT,TRBV14
ASSEDAGSSYNEQF,TRBV6-1
ASSVLAEVYTGELF,TRBV9
ASSLRQMGSSYGYT,TRBV27
ASNQAGTGVLGNTIY,TRBV5-6
ASSSPRTDRTDTQY,TRBV19
ASPGTVDSPLH,TRBV19
ASSPRPSGGHSNTGELF,TRBV7-3
ASSFSGVYNEQF,TRBV27